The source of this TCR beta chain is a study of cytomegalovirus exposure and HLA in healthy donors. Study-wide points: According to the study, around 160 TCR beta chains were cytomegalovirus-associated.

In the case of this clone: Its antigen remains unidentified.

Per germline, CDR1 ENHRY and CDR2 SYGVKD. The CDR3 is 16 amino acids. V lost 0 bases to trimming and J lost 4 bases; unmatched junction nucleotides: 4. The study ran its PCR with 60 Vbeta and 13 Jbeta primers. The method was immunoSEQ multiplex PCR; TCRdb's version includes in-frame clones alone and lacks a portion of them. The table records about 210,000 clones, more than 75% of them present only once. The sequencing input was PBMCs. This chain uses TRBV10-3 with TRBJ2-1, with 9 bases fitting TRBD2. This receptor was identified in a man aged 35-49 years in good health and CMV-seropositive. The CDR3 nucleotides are TGTGCCATCAGTGAGTCGGCGGGAGGGGGGTACAATGAGCAGTTCTTC. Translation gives CAISESAGGGYNEQFF.